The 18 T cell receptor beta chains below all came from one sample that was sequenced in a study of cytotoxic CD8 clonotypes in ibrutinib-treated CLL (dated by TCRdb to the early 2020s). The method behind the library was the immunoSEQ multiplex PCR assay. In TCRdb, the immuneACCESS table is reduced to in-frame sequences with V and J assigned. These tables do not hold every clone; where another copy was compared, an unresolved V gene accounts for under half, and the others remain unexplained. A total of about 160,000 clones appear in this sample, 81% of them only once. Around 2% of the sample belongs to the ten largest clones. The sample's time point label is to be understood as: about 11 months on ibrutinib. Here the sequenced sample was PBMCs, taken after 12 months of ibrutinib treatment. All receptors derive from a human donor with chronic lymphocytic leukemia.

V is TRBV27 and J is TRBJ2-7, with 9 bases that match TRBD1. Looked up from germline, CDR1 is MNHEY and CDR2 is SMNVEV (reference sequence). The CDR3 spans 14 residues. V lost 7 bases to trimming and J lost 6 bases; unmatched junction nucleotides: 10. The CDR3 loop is CASKTGGSEGEQYF. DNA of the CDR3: TGTGCCAGCAAAACAGGGGGCTCGGAGGGCGAGCAGTACTTC.

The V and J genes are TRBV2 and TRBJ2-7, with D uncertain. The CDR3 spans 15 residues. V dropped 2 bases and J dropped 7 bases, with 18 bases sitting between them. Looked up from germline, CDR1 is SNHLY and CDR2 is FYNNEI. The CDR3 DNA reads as TGTGCCAGCAGTGAACGCTTAATAGGGTCGAGGGAGCAGTACTTC. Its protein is CASSERLIGSREQYF.

CDR3 DNA sequence: TGTGCCTGGAGTGCGGGACAGGGCTTTAGAGGCGAGCAGTACTTC. It is translated as CAWSAGQGFRGEQYF. This chain uses TRBV30 with TRBJ2-7, with 9 bases identical to TRBD1. This CDR3 is 15 amino acids long. The V segment lost 1 base and the J segment 6 bases; nucleotides outside the gene matches: 10. Germline CDR1 is GTSNPN and CDR2 is SVGIG (reference sequence).

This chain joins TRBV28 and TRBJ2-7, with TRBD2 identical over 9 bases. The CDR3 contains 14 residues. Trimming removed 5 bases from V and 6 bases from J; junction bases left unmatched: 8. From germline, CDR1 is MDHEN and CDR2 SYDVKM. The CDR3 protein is CASSTFAGGLEQYF. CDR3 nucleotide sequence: TGTGCCAGCAGTACCTTTGCGGGGGGGCTCGAGCAGTACTTC.

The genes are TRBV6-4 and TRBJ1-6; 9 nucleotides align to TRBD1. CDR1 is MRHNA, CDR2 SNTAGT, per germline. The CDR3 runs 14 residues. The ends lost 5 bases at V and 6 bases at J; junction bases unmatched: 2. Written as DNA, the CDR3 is TGTGCCAGCAGTCCGGGACAGGGTAATTCACCCCTCCACTTT. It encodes CASSPGQGNSPLHF.

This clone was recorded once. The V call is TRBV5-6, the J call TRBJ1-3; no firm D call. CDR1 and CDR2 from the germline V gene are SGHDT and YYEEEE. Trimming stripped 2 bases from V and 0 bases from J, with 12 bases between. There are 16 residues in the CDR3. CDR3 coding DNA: TGTGCCAGCAGCTTCGGGAGGGCGAACTCTGGAAACACCATATATTTT. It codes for CASSFGRANSGNTIYF.

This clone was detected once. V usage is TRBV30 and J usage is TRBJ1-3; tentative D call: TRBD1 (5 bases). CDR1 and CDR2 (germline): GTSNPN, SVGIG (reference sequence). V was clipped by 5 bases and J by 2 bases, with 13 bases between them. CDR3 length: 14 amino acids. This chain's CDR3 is CAWVAGGTGNTIYF. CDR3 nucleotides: TGTGCCTGGGTAGCCGGGGGAACTGGAAACACCATATATTTT.

The CDR3 DNA reads as TGTGCCAGCAGTTACTCGAGGACACCCGGCAGGTCTGAAGCTTTCTTT. Encoded protein: CASSYSRTPGRSEAFF. The chain has TRBV6-6 and TRBJ1-1, with D perhaps matching TRBD1 (5 bases). Germline CDR1 reads MNHNY; CDR2 reads SVGAGI (reference sequence). The CDR3 consists of 16 residues. Deletions cut 0 bases from V and 6 bases from J, with 17 bases between.

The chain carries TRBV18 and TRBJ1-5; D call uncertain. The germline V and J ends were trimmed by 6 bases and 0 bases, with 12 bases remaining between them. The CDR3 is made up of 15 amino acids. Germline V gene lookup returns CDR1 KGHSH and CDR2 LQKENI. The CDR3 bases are TGTGCCAGCTCCCTGTCCGGCCGTAGCAATCAGCCCCAGCATTTT. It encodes CASSLSGRSNQPQHF. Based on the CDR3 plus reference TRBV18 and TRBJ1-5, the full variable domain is NAGVMQNPRHLVRRRGQEARLRCSPMKGHSHVYWYRQLPEEGLKFMVYLQKENIIDESGMPKERFSAEFPKEGPSILRIQQVVRGDSAAYFCASSLSGRSNQPQHFGDGTRLSIL.

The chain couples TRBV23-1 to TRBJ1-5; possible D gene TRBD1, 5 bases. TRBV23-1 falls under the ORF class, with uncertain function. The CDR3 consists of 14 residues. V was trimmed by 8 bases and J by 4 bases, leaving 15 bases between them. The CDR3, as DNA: TGCGCCAGCCTAGAGGGAGGGGTGAATCAGCCCCAGCATTTT. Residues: CASLEGGVNQPQHF.

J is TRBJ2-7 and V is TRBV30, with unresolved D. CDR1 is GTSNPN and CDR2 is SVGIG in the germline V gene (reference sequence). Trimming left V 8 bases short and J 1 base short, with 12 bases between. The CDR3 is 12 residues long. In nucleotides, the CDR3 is TGTGCCAGCTCACACATTTCCTACGAGCAGTACTTC. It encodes CASSHISYEQYF. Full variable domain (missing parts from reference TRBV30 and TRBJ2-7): SQTIHQWPATLVQPVGSPLSLECTVEGTSNPNLYWYRQAAGRGLQLLFYSVGIGQISSEVPQNLSASRPQDRQFILSSKKLLLSDSGFYLCASSHISYEQYFGPGTRLTVT.

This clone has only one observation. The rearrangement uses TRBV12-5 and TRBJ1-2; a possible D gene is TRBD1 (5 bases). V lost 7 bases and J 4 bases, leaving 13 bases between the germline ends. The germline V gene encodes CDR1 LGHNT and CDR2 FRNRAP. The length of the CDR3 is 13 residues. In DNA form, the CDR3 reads TGTGCTAGTGCAATCACAGGAACCTATGGCTACACCTTC. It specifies CASAITGTYGYTF. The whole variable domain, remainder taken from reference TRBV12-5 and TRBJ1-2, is DARVTQTPRHKVTEMGQEVTMRCQPILGHNTVFWYRQTMMQGLELLAYFRNRAPLDDSGMPKDRFSAEMPDATLATLKIQPSEPRDSAVYFCASAITGTYGYTFGSGTRLTVV.

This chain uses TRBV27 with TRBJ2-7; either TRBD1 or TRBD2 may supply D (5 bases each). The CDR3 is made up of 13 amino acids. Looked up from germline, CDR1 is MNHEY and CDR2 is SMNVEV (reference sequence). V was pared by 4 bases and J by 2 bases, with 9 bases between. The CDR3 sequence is CASSYGTTYEQYF. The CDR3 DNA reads TGTGCCAGCAGTTACGGGACCACCTACGAGCAGTACTTC.

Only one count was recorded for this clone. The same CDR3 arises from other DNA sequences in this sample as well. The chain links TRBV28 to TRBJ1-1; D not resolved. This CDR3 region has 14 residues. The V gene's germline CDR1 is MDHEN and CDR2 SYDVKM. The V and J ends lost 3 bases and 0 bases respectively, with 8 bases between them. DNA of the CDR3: TGTGCCAGCAGTTTGGCAGAGATGAACACTGAAGCTTTCTTT. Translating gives CASSLAEMNTEAFF.

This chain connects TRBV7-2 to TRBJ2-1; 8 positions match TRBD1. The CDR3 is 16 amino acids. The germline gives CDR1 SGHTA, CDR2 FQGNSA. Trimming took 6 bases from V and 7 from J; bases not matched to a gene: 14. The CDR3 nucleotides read TGTGCCAGCAGTTTGGCGACAGGGGCCGGAGGGAATGAGCAGTTCTTC. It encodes CASSLATGAGGNEQFF. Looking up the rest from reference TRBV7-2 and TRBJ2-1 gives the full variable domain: GAGVSQSPSNKVTEKGKDVELRCDPISGHTALYWYRQSLGQGLEFLIYFQGNSAPDKSGLPSDRFSAERTGGSVSTLTIQRTQQEDSAVYLCASSLATGAGGNEQFFGPGTRLTVL.

The DNA for the CDR3 is TGTGCCAGCAGTTTACTAGCGGGTTTCTCCTACGAGCAGTACTTC. Its protein is CASSLLAGFSYEQYF. This chain uses TRBV28 with TRBJ2-7; 8 nucleotides align to TRBD2. The trim removed 2 bases at V and 0 bases at J, leaving 3 bases unmatched. The CDR3 totals 15 residues. CDR1 and CDR2 (germline): MDHEN, SYDVKM. Drawing the rest from reference TRBV28 and TRBJ2-7, the complete variable domain is DVKVTQSSRYLVKRTGEKVFLECVQDMDHENMFWYRQDPGLGLRLIYFSYDVKMKEKGDIPEGYSVSREKKERFSLILESASTNQTSMYLCASSLLAGFSYEQYFGPGTRLTVT.

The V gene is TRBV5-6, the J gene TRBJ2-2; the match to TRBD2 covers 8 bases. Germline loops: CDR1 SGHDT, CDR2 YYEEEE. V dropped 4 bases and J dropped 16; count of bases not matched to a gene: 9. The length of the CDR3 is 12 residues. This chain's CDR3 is CASSTLAVPRFF. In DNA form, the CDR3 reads TGTGCCAGCAGCACACTAGCGGTCCCCCGGTTTTTT.

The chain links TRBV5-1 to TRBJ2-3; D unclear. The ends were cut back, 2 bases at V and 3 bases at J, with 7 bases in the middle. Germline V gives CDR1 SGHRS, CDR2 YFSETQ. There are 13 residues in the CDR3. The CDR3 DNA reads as TGCGCCAGCAGCTTTACTCCTACAGATACGCAGTATTTT. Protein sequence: CASSFTPTDTQYF.